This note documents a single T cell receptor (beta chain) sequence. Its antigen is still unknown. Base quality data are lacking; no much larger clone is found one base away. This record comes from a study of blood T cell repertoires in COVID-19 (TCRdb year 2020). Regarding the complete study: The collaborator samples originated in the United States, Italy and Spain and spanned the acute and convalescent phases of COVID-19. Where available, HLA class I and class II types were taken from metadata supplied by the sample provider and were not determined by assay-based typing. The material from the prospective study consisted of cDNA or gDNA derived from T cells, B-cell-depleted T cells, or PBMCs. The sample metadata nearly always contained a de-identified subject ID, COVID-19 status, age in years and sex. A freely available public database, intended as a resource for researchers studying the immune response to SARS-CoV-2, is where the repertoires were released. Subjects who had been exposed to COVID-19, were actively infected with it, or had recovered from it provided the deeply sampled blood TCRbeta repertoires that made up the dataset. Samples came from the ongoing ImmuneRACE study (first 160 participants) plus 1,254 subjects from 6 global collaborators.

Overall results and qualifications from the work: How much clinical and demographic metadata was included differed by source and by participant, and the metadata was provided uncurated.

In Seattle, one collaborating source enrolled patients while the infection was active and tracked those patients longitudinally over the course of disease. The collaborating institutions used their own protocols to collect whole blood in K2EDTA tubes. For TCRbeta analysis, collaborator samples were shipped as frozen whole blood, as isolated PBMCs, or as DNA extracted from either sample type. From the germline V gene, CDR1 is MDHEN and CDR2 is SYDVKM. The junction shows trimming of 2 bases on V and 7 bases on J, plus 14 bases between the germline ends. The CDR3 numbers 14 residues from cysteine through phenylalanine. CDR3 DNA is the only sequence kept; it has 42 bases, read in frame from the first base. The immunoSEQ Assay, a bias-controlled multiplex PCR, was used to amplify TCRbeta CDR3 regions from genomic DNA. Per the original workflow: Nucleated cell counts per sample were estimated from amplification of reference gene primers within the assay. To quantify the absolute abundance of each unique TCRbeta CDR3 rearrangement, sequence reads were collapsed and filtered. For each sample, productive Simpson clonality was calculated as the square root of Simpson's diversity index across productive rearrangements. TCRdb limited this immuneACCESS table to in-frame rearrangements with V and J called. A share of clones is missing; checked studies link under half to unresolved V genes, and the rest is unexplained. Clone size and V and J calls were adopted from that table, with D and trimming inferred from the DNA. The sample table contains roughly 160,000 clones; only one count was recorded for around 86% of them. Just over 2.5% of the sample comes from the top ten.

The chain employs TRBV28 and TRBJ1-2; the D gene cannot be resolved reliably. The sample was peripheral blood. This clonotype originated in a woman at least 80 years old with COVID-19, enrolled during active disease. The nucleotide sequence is TGTGCCAGCAGTTTACCCGGCAGGTCCCTTGGCTACACCTTC. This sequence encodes CASSLPGRSLGYTF.